Described below is a single T cell receptor beta chain sequence and its context. This sample stems from a study of response to subunit inactivated influenza vaccine. V gave up 0 bases and J gave up 3 bases, with 13 bases separating them. This CDR3 spans 15 amino acids. The germline gives CDR1 SGHRS, CDR2 YFSETQ. TCRdb recomputed calls from the RT-PCR reads with MiXCR, one row per CDR3 protein. Altogether roughly 540,000 distinct CDR3 sequences are present, 20% to 25% being singletons, with the ten largest covering 2.8%. The sample was also reused in another study, on T cells expressing NK-cell markers. That report notes: TCR beta libraries carry UMIs added by 5'RACE template switching.

The rearrangement uses TRBV5-1 and TRBJ2-7; D may be TRBD1 (5 bases). The sequence was obtained from a man aged 50 to 60 who received an inactivated influenza vaccine. The material sequenced was CD4+ T cells sorted from PBMCs, taken roughly 12 days after vaccination. The CDR3 sequence is CASSLAGAPDYEQYF. The CDR3 DNA reads TGCGCCAGCAGCTTGGCTGGGGCCCCGGACTACGAGCAGTACTTC.